The entry below gives a single T cell receptor beta chain sequence along with its context. The antigen is undetermined. Germline CDR1 GTSNPN, CDR2 SVGIG (reference sequence). V was pared by 0 bases and J by 1 base, with 15 bases between. The CDR3 extends over 16 amino acids. Assay used: immunoSEQ multiplex PCR; TCRdb lists only in-frame clones, some missing. The repertoire holds 30,000 to 45,000 clones, nearly 90% seen once, with 0.35% to 0.55% in the top ten. The data derive from a study of STAT3 mutations in large granular lymphocyte leukemia. Overall study: Among longitudinally sequenced T-LGLL patients, roughly half had canonical activating STAT3 mutations detected. General study findings and limits: Every T-LGLL patient had at least one immunodominant TCRbeta clonotype. Clonal expansion was inferred from other time points because no sample existed at each clone's first appearance. In about 30% of the 18 patients, new TCR clonotypes emerged after therapy.

The specimen sequenced was PBMCs. The sequence was obtained from a human donor with T large granular lymphocyte leukemia. Some clones in this sample may be carry-over from other donors' samples. The genes are TRBV30 and TRBJ1-2, with D possibly matching TRBD1 (6 bases). In DNA, the CDR3 is TGTGCCTGGAGTGTACAGGGCTCAGGTGGTAACTATGGCTACACCTTC. Translated: CAWSVQGSGGNYGYTF.